This T cell receptor beta chain was identified in a study of Tregs in tolerant kidney transplant recipients. To note about this clone: Sequence at one end of the junction differs from germline and may be a read error. The read comes to an end 3 residues before the CDR3 does, leaving the germline J gene to fill in the end.

Germline lookup yields CDR1 SGHNT and CDR2 YYREEE (reference sequence). The CDR3 is 13 amino acids. Data came from immunoSEQ multiplex PCR; TCRdb stores just in-frame clones and leaves some out. This sample's table has some 29,000 clones. Related graft donors supplied nonmyeloablative bone marrow transplants, and mixed chimerism was transient. The chain has TRBV5-4 and TRBJ1-4; D gene uncertain. This receptor was identified in a human patient who received a combined kidney and bone marrow transplant. Some T cells may be graft donor cells. The material was CD4+ T cells from blood (PBMCs), obtained 24 months after the transplant. CDR3: CASSSTTNEKLFF. Partial CDR3 DNA: TGTGCCAGCAGCTCGACAACGAATGAAAAA.